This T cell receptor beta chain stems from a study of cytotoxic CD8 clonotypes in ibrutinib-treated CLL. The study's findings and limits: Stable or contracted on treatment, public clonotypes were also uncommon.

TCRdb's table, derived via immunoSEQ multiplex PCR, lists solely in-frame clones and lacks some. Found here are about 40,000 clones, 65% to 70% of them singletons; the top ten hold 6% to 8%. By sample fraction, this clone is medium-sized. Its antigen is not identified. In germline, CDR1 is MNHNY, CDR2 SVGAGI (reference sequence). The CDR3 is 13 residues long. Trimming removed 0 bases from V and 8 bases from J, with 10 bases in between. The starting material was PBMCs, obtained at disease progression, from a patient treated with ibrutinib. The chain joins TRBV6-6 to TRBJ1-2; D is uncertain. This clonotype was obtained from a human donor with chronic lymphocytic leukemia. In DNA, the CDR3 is TGTGCCAGCAGTTACTCCACGAGTCAAGGCTACACCTTC. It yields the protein CASSYSTSQGYTF.